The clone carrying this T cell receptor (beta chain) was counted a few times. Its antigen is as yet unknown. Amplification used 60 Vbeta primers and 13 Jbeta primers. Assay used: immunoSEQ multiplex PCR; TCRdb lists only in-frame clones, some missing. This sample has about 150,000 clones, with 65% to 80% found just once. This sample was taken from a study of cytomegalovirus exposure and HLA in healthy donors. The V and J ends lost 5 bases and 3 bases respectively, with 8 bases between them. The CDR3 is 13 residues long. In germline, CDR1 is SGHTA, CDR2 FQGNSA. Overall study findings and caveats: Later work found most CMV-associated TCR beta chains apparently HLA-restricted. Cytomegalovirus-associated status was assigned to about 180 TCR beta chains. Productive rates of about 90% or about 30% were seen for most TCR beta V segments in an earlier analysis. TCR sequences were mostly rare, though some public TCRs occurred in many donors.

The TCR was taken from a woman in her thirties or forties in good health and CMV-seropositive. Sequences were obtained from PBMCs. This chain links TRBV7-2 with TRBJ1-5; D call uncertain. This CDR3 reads CASSNVNNQPQHF. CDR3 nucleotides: TGTGCCAGCAGCAATGTTAACAATCAGCCCCAGCATTTT.